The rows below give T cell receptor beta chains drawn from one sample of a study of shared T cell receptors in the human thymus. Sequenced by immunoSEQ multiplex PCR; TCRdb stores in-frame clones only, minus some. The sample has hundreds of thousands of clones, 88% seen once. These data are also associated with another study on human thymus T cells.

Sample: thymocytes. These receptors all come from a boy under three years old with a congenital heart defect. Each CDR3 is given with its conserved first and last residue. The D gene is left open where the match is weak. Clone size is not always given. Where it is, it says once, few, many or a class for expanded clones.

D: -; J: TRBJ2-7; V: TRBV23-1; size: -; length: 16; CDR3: CASSQKWGTSSYEQYF; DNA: TGCGCCAGCAGTCAAAAATGGGGTACTAGCTCCTACGAGCAGTACTTC
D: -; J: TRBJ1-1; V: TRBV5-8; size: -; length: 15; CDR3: CASSLMGGKDTEAFF; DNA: TGTGCCAGCAGCTTGATGGGGGGAAAGGACACTGAAGCTTTCTTT
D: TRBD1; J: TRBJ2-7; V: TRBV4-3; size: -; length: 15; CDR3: CASSQTDRGRREQYF; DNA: TGCGCCAGCAGCCAAACGGACAGGGGCCGTCGGGAGCAGTACTTC
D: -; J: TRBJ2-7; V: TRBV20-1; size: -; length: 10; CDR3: CSVADYEQYF; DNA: TGCAGTGTTGCGGACTACGAGCAGTACTTC
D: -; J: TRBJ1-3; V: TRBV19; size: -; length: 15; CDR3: CASSQRTEPGNTIYF; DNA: TGTGCCAGTAGTCAGCGGACGGAACCTGGAAACACCATATATTTT
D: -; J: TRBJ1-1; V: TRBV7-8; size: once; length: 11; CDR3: CASIRNREAFF; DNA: TGTGCCAGCATCAGGAACAGAGAAGCTTTCTTT
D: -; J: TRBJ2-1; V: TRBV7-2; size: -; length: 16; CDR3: CASSFGMVGTYNEQFF; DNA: TGTGCCAGCAGTTTCGGGATGGTGGGGACCTACAATGAGCAGTTCTTC
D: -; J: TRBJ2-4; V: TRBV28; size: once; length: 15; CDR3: CASSLFGRAKNIQYF; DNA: TGTGCCAGCAGTTTATTCGGGAGAGCCAAAAACATTCAGTACTTC
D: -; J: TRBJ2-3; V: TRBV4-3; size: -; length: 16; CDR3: CASSGKGASSTDTQYF; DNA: TGCGCCAGCAGCGGAAAAGGGGCCTCTAGCACAGATACGCAGTATTTT
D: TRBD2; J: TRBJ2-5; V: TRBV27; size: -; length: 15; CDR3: CASSLGGGSGETQYF; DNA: TGTGCCAGCAGTTTGGGTGGCGGGAGTGGAGAGACCCAGTACTTC
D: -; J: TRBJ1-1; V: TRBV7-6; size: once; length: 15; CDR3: CASSADQGISTEAFF; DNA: TGTGCCAGCAGCGCTGACCAGGGGATTAGCACTGAAGCTTTCTTT
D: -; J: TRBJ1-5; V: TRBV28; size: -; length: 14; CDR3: CASSSPGSNQPQHF; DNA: TGTGCCAGCAGTAGTCCAGGGAGCAATCAGCCCCAGCATTTT
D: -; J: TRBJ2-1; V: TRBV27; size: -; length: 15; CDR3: CASSFPSEGANEQFF; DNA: TGTGCCAGCAGTTTCCCCTCGGAGGGGGCCAATGAGCAGTTCTTC
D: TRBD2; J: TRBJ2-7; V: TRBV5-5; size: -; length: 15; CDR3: CASASRDYLSYEQYF; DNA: TGTGCCAGCGCCTCCCGGGACTACCTTTCCTACGAGCAGTACTTC
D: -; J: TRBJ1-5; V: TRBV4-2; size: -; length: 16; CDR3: CASSQKSPLRNQPQHF; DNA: TGTGCCAGCAGCCAAAAAAGCCCTCTTCGGAATCAGCCCCAGCATTTT
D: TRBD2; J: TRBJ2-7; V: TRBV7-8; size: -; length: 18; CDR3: CASSHGLAGAGAPYEQYF; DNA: TGTGCCAGCAGCCATGGACTAGCGGGAGCCGGGGCCCCTTACGAGCAGTACTTC
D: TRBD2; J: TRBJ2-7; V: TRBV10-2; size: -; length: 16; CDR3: CASSEPGLAGIYEQYF; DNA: TGCGCCAGCAGTGAACCGGGACTAGCGGGAATCTACGAGCAGTACTTC
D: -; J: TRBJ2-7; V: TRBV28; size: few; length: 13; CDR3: CASSLPQSYEQYF; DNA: TGTGCCAGCAGTTTACCTCAGTCGTACGAGCAGTACTTC
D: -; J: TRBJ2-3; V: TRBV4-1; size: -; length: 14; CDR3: CASSGEVSTDTQYF; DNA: TGCGCCAGCAGTGGGGAGGTTAGCACAGATACGCAGTATTTT
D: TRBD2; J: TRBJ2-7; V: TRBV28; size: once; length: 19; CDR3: CASSFISFPGLAAVREQYF; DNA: TGTGCCAGCAGTTTTATCTCTTTTCCGGGACTAGCGGCCGTACGCGAGCAGTACTTC
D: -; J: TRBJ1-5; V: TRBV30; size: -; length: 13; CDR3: CAWSVYSREPQHF; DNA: TGTGCCTGGAGTGTATACAGCAGGGAGCCCCAGCATTTT
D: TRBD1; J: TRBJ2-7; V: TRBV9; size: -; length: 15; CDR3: CASSVSTGLSYEQYF; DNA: TGTGCCAGCAGCGTGTCGACAGGGCTCTCCTACGAGCAGTACTTC
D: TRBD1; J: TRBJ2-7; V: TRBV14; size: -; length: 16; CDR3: CASSQNLGDSTREQYF; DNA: TGTGCCAGCAGCCAAAACCTCGGGGACAGTACTCGGGAGCAGTACTTC
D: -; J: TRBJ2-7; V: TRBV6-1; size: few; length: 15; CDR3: CASSDFPRQEYEQYF; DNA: TGTGCCAGCAGTGACTTCCCCCGTCAGGAATACGAGCAGTACTTC
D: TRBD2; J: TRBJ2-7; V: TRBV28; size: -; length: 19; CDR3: CASSARTGTSGRLSYEQYF; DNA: TGTGCCAGCAGTGCCAGGACGGGGACTAGCGGGAGGCTCTCCTACGAGCAGTACTTC
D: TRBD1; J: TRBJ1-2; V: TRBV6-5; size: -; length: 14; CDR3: CASSTDRGNYGYTF; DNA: TGTGCCAGCAGTACGGACAGGGGAAACTATGGCTACACCTTC
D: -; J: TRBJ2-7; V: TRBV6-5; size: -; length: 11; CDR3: CASRLGDEQYF; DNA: TGTGCCAGCAGATTGGGAGACGAGCAGTACTTC
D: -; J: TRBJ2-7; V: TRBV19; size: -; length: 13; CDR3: CASSTGVSYEQYF; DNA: TGTGCCAGTAGTACAGGGGTTTCCTACGAGCAGTACTTC
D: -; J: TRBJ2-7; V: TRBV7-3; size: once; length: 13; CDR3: CASSPGTSNEQYF; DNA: TGTGCCAGCAGCCCCGGGACTTCCAACGAGCAGTACTTC
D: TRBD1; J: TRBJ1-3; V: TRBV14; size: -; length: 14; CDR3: CASTNWTGGNTIYF; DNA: TGTGCCAGTACGAACTGGACAGGGGGAAACACCATATATTTT
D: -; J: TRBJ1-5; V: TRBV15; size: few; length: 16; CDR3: CATSRAIGQGYQPQHF; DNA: TGTGCCACCAGCAGAGCGATTGGGCAGGGTTATCAGCCCCAGCATTTT
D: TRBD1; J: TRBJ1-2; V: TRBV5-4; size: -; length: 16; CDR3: CASSSQLGQVPYGYTF; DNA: TGTGCCAGCAGCTCCCAACTAGGACAGGTTCCCTATGGCTACACCTTC
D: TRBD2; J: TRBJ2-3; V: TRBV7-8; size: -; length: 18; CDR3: CASSPRLAESSSTDTQYF; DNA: TGTGCCAGCAGCCCCCGGCTAGCGGAGTCTTCTAGCACAGATACGCAGTATTTT
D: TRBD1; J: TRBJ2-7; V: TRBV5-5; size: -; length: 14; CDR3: CASSLIRGPYEQYF; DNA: TGTGCCAGCAGCTTGATAAGGGGGCCGTACGAGCAGTACTTC
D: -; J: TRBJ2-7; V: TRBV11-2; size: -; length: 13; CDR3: CASSFPIGDEQYF; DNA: TGTGCCAGCAGCTTCCCTATAGGGGACGAGCAGTACTTC
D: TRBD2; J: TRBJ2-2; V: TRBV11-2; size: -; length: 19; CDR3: CASSLVVLAGGPDTGELFF; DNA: TGTGCCAGCAGCTTAGTGGTACTAGCGGGAGGGCCGGACACCGGGGAGCTGTTTTTT
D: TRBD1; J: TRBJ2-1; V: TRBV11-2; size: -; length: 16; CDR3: CASSLAGTGGRNEQFF; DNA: TGTGCCAGCAGCTTAGCAGGGACAGGGGGCCGTAATGAGCAGTTCTTC
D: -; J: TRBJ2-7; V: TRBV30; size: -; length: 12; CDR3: CAWLDTDYEQYF; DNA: TGTGCCTGGCTGGACACCGACTACGAGCAGTACTTC
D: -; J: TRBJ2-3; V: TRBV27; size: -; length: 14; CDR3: CASSFSEATDTQYF; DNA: TGTGCCAGCAGTTTTAGTGAGGCGACAGATACGCAGTATTTT
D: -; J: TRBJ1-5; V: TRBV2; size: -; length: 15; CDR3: CASTLSQYSNQPQHF; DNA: TGTGCCAGCACCCTGTCACAGTATAGCAATCAGCCCCAGCATTTT
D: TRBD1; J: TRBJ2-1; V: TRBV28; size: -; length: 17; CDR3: CASSPQPRQGPSNEQFF; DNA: TGTGCCAGCAGTCCTCAGCCCCGACAGGGCCCCTCCAATGAGCAGTTCTTC
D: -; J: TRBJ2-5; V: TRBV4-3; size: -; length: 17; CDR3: CASSQGVAEEGEETQYF; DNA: TGCGCCAGCAGCCAAGGTGTAGCGGAAGAAGGGGAAGAGACCCAGTACTTC
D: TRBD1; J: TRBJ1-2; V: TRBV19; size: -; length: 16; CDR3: CASSSTGTAPFTGYTF; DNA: TGTGCCAGTAGTTCAACCGGGACAGCCCCTTTTACTGGCTACACCTTC
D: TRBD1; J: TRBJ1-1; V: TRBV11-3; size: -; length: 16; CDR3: CASRDNTGTGGTEAFF; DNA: TGTGCCAGCAGGGATAACACCGGGACAGGGGGGACTGAAGCTTTCTTT
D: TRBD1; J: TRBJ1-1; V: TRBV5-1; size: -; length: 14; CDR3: CASRNRTGVTEAFF; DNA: TGCGCCAGCAGGAACCGGACAGGGGTTACTGAAGCTTTCTTT
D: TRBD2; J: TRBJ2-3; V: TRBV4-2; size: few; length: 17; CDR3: CASSQDIGGSSTDTQYF; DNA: TGTGCCAGCAGCCAAGATATCGGGGGGTCCAGCACAGATACGCAGTATTTT
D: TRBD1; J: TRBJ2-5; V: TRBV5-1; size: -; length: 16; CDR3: CASSQDRGRPQETQYF; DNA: TGCGCCAGCAGCCAGGACAGGGGGAGACCCCAAGAGACCCAGTACTTC
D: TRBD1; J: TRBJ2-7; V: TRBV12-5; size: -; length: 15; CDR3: CASGLAGTGDYEQYF; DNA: TGTGCTAGTGGTTTGGCGGGGACAGGGGACTACGAGCAGTACTTC
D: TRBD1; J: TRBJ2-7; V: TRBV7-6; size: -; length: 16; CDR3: CASSLDRDSGIYEQYF; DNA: TGTGCCAGCAGCTTAGACCGGGACAGTGGGATATACGAGCAGTACTTC
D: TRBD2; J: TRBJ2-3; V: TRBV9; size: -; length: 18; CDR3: CASSVEDGRREGYDTQYF; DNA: TGTGCCAGCAGCGTAGAGGATGGTCGGCGGGAGGGGTACGATACGCAGTATTTT
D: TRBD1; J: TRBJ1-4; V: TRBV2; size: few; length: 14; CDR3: CASSRDRTNEKLFF; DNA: TGTGCCAGCAGTCGGGACAGAACTAATGAAAAACTGTTTTTT
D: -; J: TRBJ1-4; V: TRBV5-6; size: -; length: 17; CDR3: CASSCGGPMGTNEKLFF; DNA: TGTGCCAGCAGCTGCGGGGGGCCCATGGGGACTAATGAAAAACTGTTTTTT
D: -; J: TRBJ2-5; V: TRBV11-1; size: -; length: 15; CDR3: CASSLRPGRQETQYF; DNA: TGTGCCAGCAGCTTACGACCGGGTCGCCAAGAGACCCAGTACTTC
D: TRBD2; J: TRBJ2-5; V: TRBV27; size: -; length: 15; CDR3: CASSLGLDEQETQYF; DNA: TGTGCCAGCAGTTTGGGACTAGACGAACAAGAGACCCAGTACTTC
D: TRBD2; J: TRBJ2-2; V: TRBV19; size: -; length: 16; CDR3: CASSTAGGRPTGELFF; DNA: TGTGCCAGTAGTACAGCGGGAGGTCGTCCCACCGGGGAGCTGTTTTTT
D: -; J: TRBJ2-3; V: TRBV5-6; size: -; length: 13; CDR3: CASRGPPPDTQYF; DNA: TGTGCCAGCAGGGGGCCTCCCCCAGATACGCAGTATTTT
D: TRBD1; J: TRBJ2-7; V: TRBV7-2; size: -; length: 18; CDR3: CASSPRVWYRGRSYEQYF; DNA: TGTGCCAGCAGCCCCCGGGTATGGTACAGGGGAAGGTCCTACGAGCAGTACTTC
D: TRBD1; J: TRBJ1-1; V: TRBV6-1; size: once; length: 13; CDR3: CASRADRVAEAFF; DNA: TGTGCCAGCAGGGCAGACAGGGTAGCTGAAGCTTTCTTT
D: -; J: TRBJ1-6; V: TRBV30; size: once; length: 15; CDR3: CAWSELGLYNSPLHF; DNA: TGTGCCTGGAGTGAGCTAGGCCTCTATAATTCACCCCTCCACTTT
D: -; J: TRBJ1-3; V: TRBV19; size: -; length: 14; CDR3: CASSWGGLGGTIYF; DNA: TGTGCCAGTAGCTGGGGGGGGCTCGGGGGCACCATATATTTT